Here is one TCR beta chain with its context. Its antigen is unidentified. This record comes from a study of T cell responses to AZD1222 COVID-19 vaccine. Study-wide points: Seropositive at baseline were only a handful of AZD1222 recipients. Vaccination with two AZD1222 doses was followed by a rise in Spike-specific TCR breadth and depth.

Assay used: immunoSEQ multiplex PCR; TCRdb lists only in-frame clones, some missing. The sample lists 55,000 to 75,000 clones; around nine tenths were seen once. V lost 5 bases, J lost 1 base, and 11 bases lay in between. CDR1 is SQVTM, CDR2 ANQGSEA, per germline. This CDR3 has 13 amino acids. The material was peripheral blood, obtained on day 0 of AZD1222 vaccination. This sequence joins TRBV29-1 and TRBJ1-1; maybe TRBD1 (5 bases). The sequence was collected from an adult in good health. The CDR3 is CSVRAQGNTEAFF. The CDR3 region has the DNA TGCAGCGTTCGTGCGCAGGGGAACACTGAAGCTTTCTTT.